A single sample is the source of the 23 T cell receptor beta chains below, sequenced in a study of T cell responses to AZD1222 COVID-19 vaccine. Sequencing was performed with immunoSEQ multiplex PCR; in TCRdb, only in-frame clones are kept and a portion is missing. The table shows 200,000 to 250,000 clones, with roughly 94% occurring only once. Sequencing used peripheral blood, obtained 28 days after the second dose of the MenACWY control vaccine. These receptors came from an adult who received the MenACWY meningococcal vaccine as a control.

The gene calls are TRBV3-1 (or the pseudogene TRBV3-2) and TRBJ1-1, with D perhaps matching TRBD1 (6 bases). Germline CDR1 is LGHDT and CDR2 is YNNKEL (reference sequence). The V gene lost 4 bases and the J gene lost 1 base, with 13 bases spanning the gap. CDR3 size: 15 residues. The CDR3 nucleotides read TGTGCCAGCAGCCGGAATGCAGGGGAGAACACTGAAGCTTTCTTT. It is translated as CASSRNAGENTEAFF.

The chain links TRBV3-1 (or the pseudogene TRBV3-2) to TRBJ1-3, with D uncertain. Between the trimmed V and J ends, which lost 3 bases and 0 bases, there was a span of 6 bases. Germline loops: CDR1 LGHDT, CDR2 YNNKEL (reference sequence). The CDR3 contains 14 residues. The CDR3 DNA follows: TGTGCCAGCAGCCAGGCCTTCTCTGGAAACACCATATATTTT. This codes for CASSQAFSGNTIYF.

Here the CDR3 DNA reads TGTGCCAGCAGTCCGTTTCCGGGACGGGAGACTGAAGCTTTCTTT. Translating gives CASSPFPGRETEAFF. The chain uses TRBV28 and TRBJ1-1, with D possibly matching TRBD1 (5 bases). Trimming pared 5 bases from V and 5 bases from J, leaving 18 bases between. There are 15 residues in the CDR3. CDR1 is MDHEN, CDR2 SYDVKM, per germline.

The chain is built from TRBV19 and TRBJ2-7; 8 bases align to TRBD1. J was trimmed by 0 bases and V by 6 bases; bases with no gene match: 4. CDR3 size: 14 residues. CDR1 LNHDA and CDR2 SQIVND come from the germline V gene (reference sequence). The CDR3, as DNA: TGTGCCAGTAGCGAGACAGGGGTCTCCTACGAGCAGTACTTC. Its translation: CASSETGVSYEQYF.

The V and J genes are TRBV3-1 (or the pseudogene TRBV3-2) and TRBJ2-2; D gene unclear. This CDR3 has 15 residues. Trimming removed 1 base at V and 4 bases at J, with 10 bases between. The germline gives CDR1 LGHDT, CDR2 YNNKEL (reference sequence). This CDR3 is CASSQGAPSTGELFF. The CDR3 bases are TGTGCCAGCAGCCAAGGGGCTCCCTCCACCGGGGAGCTGTTTTTT.

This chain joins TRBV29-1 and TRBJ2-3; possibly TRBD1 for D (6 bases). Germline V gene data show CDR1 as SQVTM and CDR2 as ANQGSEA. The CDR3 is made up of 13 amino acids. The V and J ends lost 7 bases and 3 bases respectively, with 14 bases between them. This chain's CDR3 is CSGGQGGTDTQYF. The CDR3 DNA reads TGCAGCGGGGGGCAGGGTGGTACAGATACGCAGTATTTT.

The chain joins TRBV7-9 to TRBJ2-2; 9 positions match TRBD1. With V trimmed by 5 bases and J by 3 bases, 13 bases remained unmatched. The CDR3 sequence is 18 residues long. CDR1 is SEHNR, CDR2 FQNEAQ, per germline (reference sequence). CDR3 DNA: TGTGCCAGCAGCCCCCGGACAGGGGCTGCCCATTACACCGGGGAGCTGTTTTTT. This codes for CASSPRTGAAHYTGELFF.

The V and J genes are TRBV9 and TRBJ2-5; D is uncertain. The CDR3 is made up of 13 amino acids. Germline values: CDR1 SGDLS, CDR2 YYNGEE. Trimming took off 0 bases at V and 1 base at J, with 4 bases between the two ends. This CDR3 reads CASSVAVQETQYF. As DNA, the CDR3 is TGTGCCAGCAGCGTAGCAGTCCAAGAGACCCAGTACTTC.

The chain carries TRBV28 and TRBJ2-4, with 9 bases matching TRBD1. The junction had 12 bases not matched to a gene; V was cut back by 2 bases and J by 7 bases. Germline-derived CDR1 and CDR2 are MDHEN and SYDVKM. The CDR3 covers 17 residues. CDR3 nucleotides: TGTGCCAGCAGTTTAACAGGACAGGGGCACGGGGTCAACATTCAGTACTTC. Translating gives CASSLTGQGHGVNIQYF.

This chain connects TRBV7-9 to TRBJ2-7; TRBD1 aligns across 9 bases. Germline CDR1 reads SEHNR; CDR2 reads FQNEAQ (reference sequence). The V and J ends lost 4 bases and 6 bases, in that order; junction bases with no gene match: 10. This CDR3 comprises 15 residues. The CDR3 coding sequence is TGTGCCAGCAGCTGGGGGGCGACAGGGGGATCCGAGCAGTACTTC. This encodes CASSWGATGGSEQYF.

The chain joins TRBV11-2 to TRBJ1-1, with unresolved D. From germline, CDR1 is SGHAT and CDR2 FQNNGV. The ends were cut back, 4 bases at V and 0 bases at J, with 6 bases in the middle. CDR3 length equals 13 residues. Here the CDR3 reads CASSSTLNTEAFF. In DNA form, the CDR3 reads TGTGCCAGCAGCTCAACACTGAACACTGAAGCTTTCTTT.

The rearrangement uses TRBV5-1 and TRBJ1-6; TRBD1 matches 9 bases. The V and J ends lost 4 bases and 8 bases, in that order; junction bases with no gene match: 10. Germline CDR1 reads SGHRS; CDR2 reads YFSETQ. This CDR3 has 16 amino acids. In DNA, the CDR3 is TGCGCCAGCAGCCGTTTCATGGGACAGGGAGATTCACCCCTCCACTTT. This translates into CASSRFMGQGDSPLHF. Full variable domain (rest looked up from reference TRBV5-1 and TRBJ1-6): KAGVTQTPRYLIKTRGQQVTLSCSPISGHRSVSWYQQTPGQGLQFLFEYFSETQRNKGNFPGRFSGRQFSNSRSEMNVSTLELGDSALYLCASSRFMGQGDSPLHFGNGTRLTVT.

The CDR3 region is CASSRGSTGGNQPQHF. In nucleotides, the CDR3 is TGTGCCAGCAGCCGAGGGTCCACAGGGGGGAATCAGCCCCAGCATTTT. The V and J genes are TRBV5-8 and TRBJ1-5; 8 bases are shared with TRBD1. After removal of 4 bases from V and 4 bases from J, the junction contained 10 bases not matched to a gene. Germline CDR1 reads SGHTS; CDR2 reads YDEGEE. The CDR3 is made up of 16 amino acids.

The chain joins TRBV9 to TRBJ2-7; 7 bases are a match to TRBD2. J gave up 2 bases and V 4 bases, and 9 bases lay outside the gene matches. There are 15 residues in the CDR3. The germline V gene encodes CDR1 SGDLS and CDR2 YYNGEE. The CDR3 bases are TGTGCCAGCAGCCCTGGGGGAGGGCTGACCTACGAGCAGTACTTC. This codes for CASSPGGGLTYEQYF.

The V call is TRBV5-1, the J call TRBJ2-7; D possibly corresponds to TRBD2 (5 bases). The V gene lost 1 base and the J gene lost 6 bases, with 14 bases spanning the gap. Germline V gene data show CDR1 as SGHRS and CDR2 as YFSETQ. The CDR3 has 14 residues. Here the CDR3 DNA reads TGCGCCAGCAGCTTGATACAGCCTGGAGGCGAGCAGTACTTC. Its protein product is CASSLIQPGGEQYF.

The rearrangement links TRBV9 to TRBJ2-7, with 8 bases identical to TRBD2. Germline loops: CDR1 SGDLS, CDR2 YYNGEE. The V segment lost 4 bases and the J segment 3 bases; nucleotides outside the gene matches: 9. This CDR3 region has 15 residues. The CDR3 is CASSPSGRQGYEQYF. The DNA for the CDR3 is TGTGCCAGCAGCCCTAGCGGGCGGCAGGGCTACGAGCAGTACTTC.

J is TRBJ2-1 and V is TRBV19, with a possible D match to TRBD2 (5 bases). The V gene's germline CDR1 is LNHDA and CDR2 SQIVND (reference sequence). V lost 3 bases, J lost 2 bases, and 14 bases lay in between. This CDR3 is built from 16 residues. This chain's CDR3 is CASSMPPEGPYNEQFF. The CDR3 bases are TGTGCCAGTAGTATGCCCCCCGAGGGCCCCTACAATGAGCAGTTCTTC.

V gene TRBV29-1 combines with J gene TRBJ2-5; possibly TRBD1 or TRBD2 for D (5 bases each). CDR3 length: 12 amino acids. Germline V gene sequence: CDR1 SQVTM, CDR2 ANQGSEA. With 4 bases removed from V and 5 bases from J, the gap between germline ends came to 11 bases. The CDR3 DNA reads TGCAGCGTTGTTGGGGGTCGTGAGACCCAGTACTTC. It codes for CSVVGGRETQYF.

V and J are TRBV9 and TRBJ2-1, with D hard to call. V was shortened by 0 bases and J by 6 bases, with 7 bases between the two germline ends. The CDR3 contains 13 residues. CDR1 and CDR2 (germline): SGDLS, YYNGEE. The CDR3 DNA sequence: TGTGCCAGCAGCGTAGTGAGTAGCAATGAGCAGTTCTTC. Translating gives CASSVVSSNEQFF.

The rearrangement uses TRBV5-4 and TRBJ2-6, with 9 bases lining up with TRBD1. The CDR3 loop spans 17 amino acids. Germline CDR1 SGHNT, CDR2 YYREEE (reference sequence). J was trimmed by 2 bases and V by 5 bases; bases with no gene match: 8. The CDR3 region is CASSTIGQGPGANVLTF. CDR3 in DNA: TGTGCCAGCAGTACAATCGGACAGGGGCCTGGGGCCAACGTCCTGACTTTC. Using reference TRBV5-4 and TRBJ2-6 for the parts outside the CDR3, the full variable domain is ETGVTQSPTHLIKTRGQQVTLRCSSQSGHNTVSWYQQALGQGPQFIFQYYREEENGRGNFPPRFSGLQFPNYSSELNVNALELDDSALYLCASSTIGQGPGANVLTFGAGSRLTVL.

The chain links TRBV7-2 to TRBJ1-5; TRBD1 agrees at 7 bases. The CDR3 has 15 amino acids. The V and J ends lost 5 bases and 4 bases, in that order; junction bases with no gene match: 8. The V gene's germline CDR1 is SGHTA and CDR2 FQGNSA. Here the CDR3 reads CASSQQGTQNQPQHF. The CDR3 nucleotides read TGTGCCAGCAGCCAACAGGGGACCCAAAATCAGCCCCAGCATTTT.

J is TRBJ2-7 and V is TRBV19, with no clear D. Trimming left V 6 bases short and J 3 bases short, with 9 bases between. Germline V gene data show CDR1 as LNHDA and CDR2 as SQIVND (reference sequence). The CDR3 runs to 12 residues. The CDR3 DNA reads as TGTGCCAGTAGGCCCAAGATCTACGAGCAGTACTTC. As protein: CASRPKIYEQYF.

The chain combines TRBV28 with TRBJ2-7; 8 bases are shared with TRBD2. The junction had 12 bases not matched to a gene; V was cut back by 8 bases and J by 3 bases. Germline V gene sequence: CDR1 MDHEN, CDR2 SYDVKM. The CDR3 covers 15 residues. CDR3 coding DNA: TGTGCCAGCGGGTGGGCGGGAGGTAACCGCTACGAGCAGTACTTC. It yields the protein CASGWAGGNRYEQYF.